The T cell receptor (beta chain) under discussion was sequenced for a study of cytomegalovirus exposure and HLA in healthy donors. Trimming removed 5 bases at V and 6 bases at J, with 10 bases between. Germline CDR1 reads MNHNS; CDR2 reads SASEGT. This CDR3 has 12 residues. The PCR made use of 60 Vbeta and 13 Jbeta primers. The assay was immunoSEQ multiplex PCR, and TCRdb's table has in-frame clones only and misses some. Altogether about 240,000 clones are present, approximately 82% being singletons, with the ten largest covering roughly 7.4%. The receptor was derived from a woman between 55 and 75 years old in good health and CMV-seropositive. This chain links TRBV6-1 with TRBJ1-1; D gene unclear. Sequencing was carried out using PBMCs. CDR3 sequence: CASSRGSAEAFF. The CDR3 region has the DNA TGTGCCAGCAGTCGAGGCAGCGCTGAAGCTTTCTTT.